This T cell receptor beta chain comes out of a study of vaccination effects on CD4 cells after COVID-19. The wider study: Vaccination of participants consisted of two doses of either the BNT162b2 or mRNA-1273 vaccine. The study's findings and limits: By a late point after vaccination, infection- and vaccine-induced clones had shrunk markedly through clonal contraction.

Repertoires were generated with immunoSEQ multiplex PCR, while TCRdb's copy carries only in-frame clones and drops some. The table has about 55,000 clones, around 70% seen once. Expansion of antigen-specific CD4+ T cells with viral peptide pools was carried out by the ViraFEST assay before sequencing. The culture ran for roughly ten days, and then CD4+ T cells were isolated. Vaccinees lacked prior SARS-CoV-2 infection and tested negative for nucleocapsid antibodies. In culture with 10 IU/ml IL-2 and 9 to 10 ug/ml peptides, PBMC were grown at a few million per well. Researchers swapped half the medium for IL-2 medium on both days 3 and 7. The V gene lost 9 bases and the J gene lost 6 bases, with 15 bases spanning the gap. The CDR3 has 13 residues. CDR1 is MNHEY, CDR2 SVGAGI, per germline. A remark on this clone: Its specificity is not known.

The chain recombines TRBV6-5 with TRBJ1-5; D may be TRBD1 (5 bases). Sample: CD4+ T cells from PBMCs cultured with SARS-CoV-2 spike peptides, taken before COVID-19 vaccination. This receptor was obtained from a human donor who received a COVID-19 vaccine. CDR3 nucleotide sequence: TGTGCCAGTGGGCAGGGCGGAGGTCAGCCCCAGCATTTT. Translation: CASGQGGGQPQHF.